Given below is one T cell receptor beta chain in context. This sample was taken from a study of blood T cell repertoires in COVID-19. Study summary: From the United States, Italy and Spain came samples of acute and convalescent COVID-19. T cells, B-cell-depleted T cells, or PBMCs supplied cDNA or gDNA.

This CDR3 comprises 15 residues. Trimming took 3 bases from V and 4 from J, leaving 15 bases between them. CDR1 is SGHTA and CDR2 is FQGNSA in the germline V gene. In the original processing: Reference gene primers were amplified, and this amplification served to estimate nucleated cell counts. Data came from immunoSEQ multiplex PCR; TCRdb stores just in-frame clones and leaves some out. V, J and clone size reflect that table, while D and trimming were determined from the DNA. The data hold around 200,000 clones, with around nine tenths observed a single time. This clonotype was obtained from a man between 18 and 35 years old with active or convalescent COVID-19. The sample taken for sequencing was peripheral blood. The rearrangement joins TRBV7-2 to TRBJ1-1, with a possible D match to TRBD1 (5 bases). CDR3 DNA: TGTGCCAGCAGCTTCACCAGGGCTGTGGGCACTGAAGCTTTCTTT. Translating it yields CASSFTRAVGTEAFF.